Presented here are 30 T cell receptor beta chains from one specimen sequenced in a study of blood T cell repertoires in COVID-19. Generated by immunoSEQ multiplex PCR, the TCRdb table keeps only in-frame clones and is missing some. The table has 230,000 or so clones, roughly 84% seen once. Material for sequencing was peripheral blood. These receptors came from a man younger than 40 with active or convalescent COVID-19.

CDR3 sequence (DNA): TGTGCCACCACCTCCGGGACTAGCGGGGACGAGCAGTACTTC. Amino acid sequence: CATTSGTSGDEQYF. The chain links TRBV24-1 to TRBJ2-7; 13 bases fit TRBD2. The CDR3 is 14 residues long. Germline V CDR1 and CDR2: KGHDR, SFDVKD. J gave up 5 bases and V 8 bases, and 5 bases lay outside the gene matches.

The chain has TRBV7-2 and TRBJ1-4, with D perhaps TRBD1 (6 bases). V was shortened by 4 bases and J by 2 bases, with 20 bases between the two germline ends. Germline-derived CDR1 and CDR2 are SGHTA and FQGNSA. The CDR3 sequence is 18 residues long. DNA for the CDR3: TGTGCCAGCAGCTCCTCCGGACAGACAAAGTCGACTAATGAAAAACTGTTTTTT. It is translated as CASSSSGQTKSTNEKLFF.

V usage is TRBV7-2 and J usage is TRBJ2-7, with TRBD1 identical over 8 bases. The CDR3 loop spans 15 amino acids. V trimming: 3 bases; J trimming: 2 bases; junction bases outside the gene matches: 6. CDR1 is SGHTA, CDR2 FQGNSA, per germline. The CDR3 DNA sequence: TGTGCCAGCAGCTTGTACGGGACAGGAACCTACGAGCAGTACTTC. This codes for CASSLYGTGTYEQYF.

The V call is TRBV24-1, the J call TRBJ2-5, with 9 nucleotides matching TRBD1. The V gene end was trimmed by 0 bases and the J gene end by 1 base; junction bases not matched to a gene: 2. CDR1 is KGHDR and CDR2 is SFDVKD in the germline V gene. The CDR3 loop spans 16 amino acids. CDR3 coding DNA: TGTGCCACCAGTGATTTGGGGGGACAGGGCCAAGAGACCCAGTACTTC. It specifies CATSDLGGQGQETQYF.

The chain combines TRBV19 with TRBJ1-5, with D possibly matching TRBD1 (5 bases). The CDR3 totals 16 residues. Germline V lookup: CDR1 LNHDA, CDR2 SQIVND (reference sequence). V lost 1 base and J lost 5, with 15 bases in between. The CDR3 region has the DNA TGTGCCAGTAGTATAGGCCGCGGGGCTTTCCATCAGCCCCAGCATTTT. Protein product: CASSIGRGAFHQPQHF.

The V and J genes are TRBV30 and TRBJ2-1; TRBD2 might be the D (6 bases). Deletions cut 2 bases from V and 6 bases from J, with 11 bases between. This CDR3 contains 13 residues. Germline assignment: CDR1 GTSNPN and CDR2 SVGIG (reference sequence). Written as DNA, the CDR3 is TGTGCCTGGAGTAAACTGGAGGGCAATGAGCAGTTCTTC. This encodes CAWSKLEGNEQFF.

CDR3 sequence reads: CASSPPFVKNIQYF. CDR3 bases: TGTGCCAGCAGCCCCCCCTTTGTCAAAAACATTCAGTACTTC. The chain recombines TRBV7-2 with TRBJ2-4; D is undetermined. The CDR3 totals 14 residues. V shed 5 bases and J shed 3 bases, with 11 bases lying between them. The germline CDR1 and CDR2 sequences are SGHTA and FQGNSA. The entire variable domain, with the rest obtained from reference TRBV7-2 and TRBJ2-4, is as follows: GAGVSQSPSNKVTEKGKDVELRCDPISGHTALYWYRQSLGQGLEFLIYFQGNSAPDKSGLPSDRFSAERTGGSVSTLTIQRTQQEDSAVYLCASSPPFVKNIQYFGAGTRLSVL.

This chain links TRBV6-5 with TRBJ2-1, with D maybe TRBD2 (6 bases). Trimming took off 0 bases at V and 8 bases at J, with 8 bases between the two ends. The CDR3 spans 13 residues. Germline CDR1 and CDR2: MNHEY and SVGAGI. The CDR3 DNA sequence: TGTGCCAGCAGTTACTCGAGCGGGTATGAGCAGTTCTTC. It yields the protein CASSYSSGYEQFF.

In its sample, this clone was seen once. For the CDR3, the DNA is TGTGCCAGCAGCTTGGGAGGGGGGGCAAATCAGCCCCAGCATTTT. As protein: CASSLGGGANQPQHF. The chain recombines TRBV5-4 with TRBJ1-5; D might be TRBD1 (6 bases). Germline lookup yields CDR1 SGHNT and CDR2 YYREEE (reference sequence). CDR3 length: 15 amino acids. V lost 0 bases and J lost 4, with 11 bases in between.

The chain employs TRBV27 and TRBJ1-6; TRBD1 aligns across 9 bases. CDR1 is MNHEY, CDR2 SMNVEV, per germline (reference sequence). Unmatched junction bases numbered 10, after V lost 4 bases and J lost 6 bases. This CDR3 spans 17 amino acids. CDR3 bases: TGTGCCAGCAGTTCCCTTCGACAGGGGGGCGTTAATTCACCCCTCCACTTT. This encodes CASSSLRQGGVNSPLHF.

The chain recombines TRBV5-1 with TRBJ2-7, with D perhaps TRBD1 (5 bases). The V gene lost 0 bases and the J gene lost 2 bases, with 12 bases spanning the gap. Germline V gene data show CDR1 as SGHRS and CDR2 as YFSETQ. This CDR3 contains 15 residues. Here the CDR3 reads CASSLAPTVPYEQYF. CDR3 in DNA: TGCGCCAGCAGCTTGGCCCCGACAGTTCCCTACGAGCAGTACTTC.

This clone was counted once. J is TRBJ1-2 and V is TRBV5-6; D may be TRBD1 (5 bases). There are 17 residues in the CDR3. The V end lost 3 bases, the J end lost 0 bases, and 18 bases lay between the germline ends. CDR1 and CDR2 (germline): SGHDT, YYEEEE. CDR3 in DNA: TGTGCCAGCAGCTGGAGGGGTTCTGGTTTGGCTAACTATGGCTACACCTTC. Encoded protein: CASSWRGSGLANYGYTF. Together with reference TRBV5-6 and TRBJ1-2, the CDR3 gives the full variable domain: DAGVTQSPTHLIKTRGQQVTLRCSPKSGHDTVSWYQQALGQGPQFIFQYYEEEERQRGNFPDRFSGHQFPNYSSELNVNALLLGDSALYLCASSWRGSGLANYGYTFGSGTRLTVV.

The J gene is TRBJ2-1, the V gene TRBV7-2; D is perhaps TRBD2 (6 bases). Germline CDR1 reads SGHTA; CDR2 reads FQGNSA. This CDR3 spans 14 amino acids. V lost 3 bases to trimming and J lost 4 bases, with 10 bases between them. DNA for the CDR3: TGTGCCAGCAGCTTGGAGGGAGGATACAATGAGCAGTTCTTC. This gives the protein CASSLEGGYNEQFF.

The V gene is TRBV18, the J gene TRBJ2-3; D call uncertain. This CDR3 has 15 residues. The ends were cut back, 3 bases at V and 0 bases at J, with 10 bases in the middle. The germline V gene encodes CDR1 KGHSH and CDR2 LQKENI. As DNA, the CDR3 is TGTGCCAGCTCACCGGCGGCTACAAGCACAGATACGCAGTATTTT. This translates into CASSPAATSTDTQYF.

This clone has just one count. The genes are TRBV5-4 and TRBJ2-6; maybe TRBD1 (6 bases). Germline loops: CDR1 SGHNT, CDR2 YYREEE (reference sequence). This CDR3 contains 15 residues. Trimming left V 4 bases short and J 1 base short, with 9 bases between. As DNA, the CDR3 is TGTGCCAGCAGCCGGACAGCTTCTGGGGCCAACGTCCTGACTTTC. Protein product: CASSRTASGANVLTF.

The chain employs TRBV5-1 and TRBJ2-1; 10 bases fit TRBD2. Germline-derived CDR1 and CDR2 are SGHRS and YFSETQ. CDR3 length: 18 amino acids. V gave up 0 bases and J gave up 2 bases; unmatched junction bases: 8. CDR3 nucleotides: TGCGCCAGCAGCTTGGGAGCTAGCGGGGGCCCAACCTACAATGAGCAGTTCTTC. This gives the protein CASSLGASGGPTYNEQFF.

This chain joins TRBV6-6 and TRBJ2-3, with TRBD1 identical over 8 bases. Germline V lookup: CDR1 MNHNY, CDR2 SVGAGI (reference sequence). CDR3 size: 14 residues. V lost 7 bases and J lost 5; bases outside the gene matches: 8. CDR3 nucleotides: TGTGCCAGCACCACCGGGACAGGTAGAGATACGCAGTATTTT. Amino acid sequence: CASTTGTGRDTQYF.

V and J are TRBV7-9 and TRBJ1-1; D possibly corresponds to TRBD1 (6 bases). CDR3 size: 14 residues. V gave up 5 bases and J gave up 6 bases, with 16 bases separating them. The germline V gene encodes CDR1 SEHNR and CDR2 FQNEAQ (reference sequence). CDR3 sequence reads: CASSARTESAEAFF. CDR3 nucleotides: TGTGCCAGCAGCGCCCGGACAGAGTCGGCTGAAGCTTTCTTT. The full variable domain, rest sourced from reference TRBV7-9 and TRBJ1-1, is DTGVSQNPRHKITKRGQNVTFRCDPISEHNRLYWYRQTLGQGPEFLTYFQNEAQLEKSRLLSDRFSAERPKGSFSTLEIQRTEQGDSAMYLCASSARTESAEAFFGQGTRLTVV.

The chain recombines TRBV6-5 with TRBJ2-2, with D tentatively TRBD1 (6 bases). CDR1 and CDR2 (germline): MNHEY, SVGAGI. There are 16 residues in the CDR3. With 0 bases removed from V and 6 bases from J, the gap between germline ends came to 14 bases. CDR3 residues: CASSYSTQGPSGELFF. DNA of the CDR3: TGTGCCAGCAGTTACTCGACCCAGGGGCCGTCCGGGGAGCTGTTTTTT.

CDR3 sequence reads: CASSTLEQVYNEQFF. CDR3 bases: TGTGCCAGCAGCACTTTAGAACAGGTATACAATGAGCAGTTCTTC. J is TRBJ2-1 and V is TRBV6-2 or TRBV6-3; D is possibly TRBD1 (5 bases). The CDR3 loop spans 15 amino acids. The V gene's germline CDR1 is MNHEY and CDR2 SVGEGT. Trimming took off 6 bases at V and 4 bases at J, with 16 bases between the two ends.

This chain joins TRBV6-5 and TRBJ2-6, with a weak D call TRBD2 (6 bases). This CDR3 has 13 residues. Trimming left V 6 bases short and J 4 bases short, with 7 bases between. Germline V gene sequence: CDR1 MNHEY, CDR2 SVGAGI. Written as DNA, the CDR3 is TGTGCCAGCAGGGGAGGAGGGGCCAACGTCCTGACTTTC. It codes for CASRGGGANVLTF.

The chain carries TRBV5-1 and TRBJ2-5, with D maybe TRBD2 (6 bases). The CDR3 has 14 amino acids. Between the trimmed V and J ends, which lost 3 bases and 1 base, there was a span of 10 bases. Germline CDR1 and CDR2: SGHRS and YFSETQ. The CDR3 DNA is TGCGCCAGCAGCTCGGTTAGCGGCCAAGAGACCCAGTACTTC. Its protein is CASSSVSGQETQYF.

The rearrangement links TRBV27 to TRBJ1-6; possibly TRBD1 for D (6 bases). This CDR3 contains 15 residues. Germline V gene lookup returns CDR1 MNHEY and CDR2 SMNVEV (reference sequence). The germline V and J ends were trimmed by 3 bases and 8 bases, with 14 bases remaining between them. DNA for the CDR3: TGTGCCAGCAGTTTTAGTGTGGGACAAGATTCACCCCTCCACTTT. Protein product: CASSFSVGQDSPLHF.

The genes are TRBV7-2 and TRBJ1-6; D perhaps matches TRBD1 (6 bases). Germline lookup yields CDR1 SGHTA and CDR2 FQGNSA. Deletions cut 5 bases from V and 7 bases from J, with 15 bases between. The CDR3 runs 15 residues. CDR3 nucleotide sequence: TGTGCCAGCAGCCCGCGGATTGACAGGAATTCACCCCTCCACTTT. Protein sequence: CASSPRIDRNSPLHF.

The J gene is TRBJ2-1, the V gene TRBV7-6; 7 bases are a match to TRBD1. Germline CDR1 SGHVS, CDR2 FNYEAQ. The CDR3 consists of 16 residues. After removal of 4 bases from V and 3 bases from J, the junction contained 9 bases not matched to a gene. The CDR3 region has the DNA TGTGCCAGCAGCTCCAATACAGGGGTTTTCTACAATGAGCAGTTCTTC. Protein product: CASSSNTGVFYNEQFF. Complete variable domain (other parts from reference TRBV7-6 and TRBJ2-1): GAGVSQSPRYKVTKRGQDVALRCDPISGHVSLYWYRQALGQGPEFLTYFNYEAQQDKSGLPNDRFSAERPEGSISTLTIQRTEQRDSAMYRCASSSNTGVFYNEQFFGPGTRLTVL.

The rearrangement links TRBV7-9 to TRBJ2-3; D unclear. There are 13 residues in the CDR3. Trimming took 3 bases from V and 6 from J, leaving 10 bases between them. Germline CDR1 reads SEHNR; CDR2 reads FQNEAQ (reference sequence). The CDR3: CASSFVDRDTQYF. CDR3 DNA sequence: TGTGCCAGCAGCTTCGTCGATCGGGATACGCAGTATTTT.

V gene TRBV6-5 combines with J gene TRBJ2-1; D is perhaps TRBD2 (5 bases). In germline, CDR1 is MNHEY, CDR2 SVGAGI. The CDR3 sequence is 16 residues long. V gave up 0 bases and J gave up 5 bases, with 14 bases separating them. DNA of the CDR3: TGTGCCAGCAGTTACTCGGACTGGGAGACGGACAATGAGCAGTTCTTC. As protein: CASSYSDWETDNEQFF.

This rearrangement joins TRBV24-1 to TRBJ2-2, with 12 bases lining up with TRBD2. The germline V gene has CDR1 KGHDR and CDR2 SFDVKD. The J segment lost 8 bases and the V segment lost 4 bases, leaving 10 bases of the junction unmatched. The CDR3 loop spans 17 amino acids. The CDR3: CATSEPLAGGPMGELFF. The CDR3 DNA reads as TGTGCCACCAGTGAACCTCTAGCGGGGGGGCCCATGGGGGAGCTGTTTTTT.

This clone was seen once. The V and J genes are TRBV6-5 and TRBJ1-3, with D unresolved. V lost 5 bases and J lost 10, with 15 bases in between. The CDR3 totals 13 residues. Germline V CDR1 and CDR2: MNHEY, SVGAGI. CDR3 nucleotides: TGTGCCAGCAGTCACGGATCCGGAGGGACCATATATTTT. This translates into CASSHGSGGTIYF.

The chain employs TRBV15 and TRBJ1-4; D gene ambiguous. The CDR3 has 14 residues. V lost 5 bases, J lost 5 bases, and 12 bases lay in between. Germline CDR1 and CDR2: LNHNV and YYDKDF (reference sequence). The CDR3 DNA sequence: TGTGCCACCAGCCGAAGCGGGCGAAATGAAAAACTGTTTTTT. This translates into CATSRSGRNEKLFF. Combining the CDR3 with reference TRBV15 and TRBJ1-4 gives the whole variable domain DAMVIQNPRYQVTQFGKPVTLSCSQTLNHNVMYWYQQKSSQAPKLLFHYYDKDFNNEADTPDNFQSRRPNTSFCFLDIRSPGLGDTAMYLCATSRSGRNEKLFFGSGTQLSVL.